This T cell receptor (beta chain) emerged from a study of T cell responses to AZD1222 COVID-19 vaccine. Whole-study results and caveats: Within unmutated variant regions lay the reported targets of nearly half of spike-specific TCRs. It should be noted that donors were predominantly white British and more often female, and clonal diversity was possibly underestimated. There were vaccine-associated CD4 TCRs across spike, dominant at 160-218 and 743-854. It was only six AZD1222 recipients who were seropositive at baseline.

Data came from immunoSEQ multiplex PCR; TCRdb stores just in-frame clones and leaves some out. The sample includes some 180,000 clones, nearly 95% of them seen just once. For this clone: Antigen unknown.

Germline V gene sequence: CDR1 SEHNR, CDR2 FQNEAQ (reference sequence). V dropped 5 bases and J dropped 4; count of bases not matched to a gene: 8. The CDR3 sequence is 15 residues long. The rearrangement links TRBV7-9 to TRBJ2-1, with 7 bases identical to TRBD1. This TCR came from an adult who received the AZD1222 COVID-19 vaccine. Sample: peripheral blood, taken 28 days after the second AZD1222 dose. CDR3 loop: CASSRLGTVYNEQFF. The DNA for the CDR3 is TGTGCCAGCAGCCGTCTCGGGACAGTTTACAATGAGCAGTTCTTC.